This TCR beta chain was sequenced during a study of regulatory T cells in long-lasting Graves disease. The CDR3 covers 14 residues. V lost 2 bases and J lost 10, with 12 bases in between. Germline CDR1 MNHEY, CDR2 SVGAGI. General study findings and limits: Persistent disease exhibited a predilection for TRBV28, TRBJ1-2 and TRBJ2-5.

This clonotype occurred a few times. Its antigen remains unidentified. This sample's time point: newly diagnosed GD, antithyroid drugs for less than 3 months. After RNA was extracted from PBMCs, the TCR library was made from it. Libraries of TCR beta came from iRepertoire HTBI primers plus Arm-PCR of CDR3 regions. From the multiplex PCR reads, TCRdb called clonotypes with MiXCR, one entry per CDR3 protein. The sample includes 400,000 to 500,000 distinct CDR3 sequences, roughly 17% seen only once; the top ten take 20% to 25%. These data were also filed under a second study, of T cells in Graves' hyperthyroidism and ophthalmopathy. From that study: Disease duration under 2 months; hyperthyroidism patients were aged 18 to 65.

This clonotype was obtained from a woman younger than 30 with Graves disease. The V call is TRBV6-5, the J call TRBJ1-6, with a weak D call TRBD1 (6 bases). The sequencing used peripheral blood mononuclear cells (PBMCs), collected at new diagnosis, from a patient treated with antithyroid drugs. This CDR3 is CASSYVQGRSPLHF. The CDR3 DNA follows: TGTGCCAGCAGTTACGTACAGGGAAGGTCACCCCTCCACTTT.